The 4 T cell receptor beta chains given below trace back to one sample, sequenced in a study of graft-versus-host responses after intestinal transplantation. These receptors lack a known antigen. Generated by immunoSEQ multiplex PCR, the TCRdb table keeps only in-frame clones and is missing some. The table shows about 94,000 clones, with around 90% occurring only once. Sequenced material: unstimulated CD8+ T cells sorted from spleen or lymph node cells, taken before intestinal transplant. These TCRs come from a human donor who received an intestinal transplant.

The gene calls are TRBV4-3 and TRBJ1-1; 7 nucleotides line up with TRBD1. Germline CDR1 LGHNA, CDR2 YSLEER. This CDR3 spans 14 amino acids. The ends lost 5 bases at V and 1 base at J; junction bases unmatched: 4. CDR3 bases: TGCGCCAGCAGCACCCGACAGGGGAACACTGAAGCTTTCTTT. Translated, it gives CASSTRQGNTEAFF.

CDR3 nucleotides: TGTGCCAGCAGTACCTTAACAGGGGACTTTGGAAGCACTGAAGCTTTCTTT. It specifies CASSTLTGDFGSTEAFF. The gene calls are TRBV27 and TRBJ1-1; 7 bases map to TRBD1. Unmatched junction bases numbered 16, after V lost 5 bases and J lost 4 bases. Germline CDR1 MNHEY, CDR2 SMNVEV (reference sequence). The CDR3 loop spans 17 amino acids.

The chain carries TRBV7-9 and TRBJ2-5, with D perhaps TRBD2 (6 bases). Germline V lookup: CDR1 SEHNR, CDR2 FQNEAQ (reference sequence). The CDR3 is made up of 17 amino acids. Trimming pared 5 bases from V and 3 bases from J, leaving 22 bases between. This chain's CDR3 is CASSPPPEGAREETQYF. In DNA, the CDR3 is TGTGCCAGCAGCCCGCCCCCGGAGGGAGCAAGGGAAGAGACCCAGTACTTC.

This chain links TRBV7-2 with TRBJ1-2; weak D call: TRBD1 (6 bases). The CDR3 is made up of 16 amino acids. Trimming shortened V by 5 bases and J by 2 bases, and 18 bases separated the two germline ends. Germline loops: CDR1 SGHTA, CDR2 FQGNSA. This CDR3 is CASSPLSGGLNYGYTF. CDR3 sequence (DNA): TGTGCCAGCAGCCCACTGTCCGGGGGGCTAAACTATGGCTACACCTTC.